This record concerns one TCR beta chain sequence. The sample comes from a study of blood T cell repertoires in COVID-19. Turning to the study itself: Samples came from the United States, Italy and Spain, spanning acute and convalescent COVID-19. The cDNA or gDNA used as material had been derived from T cells, B-cell-depleted T cells, or PBMCs.

As handled by the study authors: Nucleated cell counts were estimated from reference gene primer amplification. Assay: immunoSEQ multiplex PCR; the TCRdb copy retains only in-frame clones and omits some. That table furnishes V, J and clone size, whereas the DNA furnished D and trimming. Here the sample spans approximately 150,000 clones, roughly 90% being singletons. J lost 3 bases, V lost 6 bases, and 17 bases had no gene match. There are 18 residues in the CDR3. Germline V gene lookup returns CDR1 SNHLY and CDR2 FYNNEI. The sample was peripheral blood. J is TRBJ2-3 and V is TRBV2; 8 bases match TRBD2. The clonotype comes from a woman aged 45-65 years with acute or convalescent COVID-19. The CDR3 region is CASRSTSGSGSLTDTQYF. CDR3 nucleotide sequence: TGTGCCAGCAGGTCCACGAGTGGGAGCGGGAGTTTGACAGATACGCAGTATTTT. Using reference TRBV2 and TRBJ2-3 for the parts outside the CDR3, the full variable domain is EPEVTQTPSHQVTQMGQEVILRCVPISNHLYFYWYRQILGQKVEFLVSFYNNEISEKSEIFDDQFSVERPDGSNFTLKIRSTKLEDSAMYFCASRSTSGSGSLTDTQYFGPGTRLTVL.